The rows below give T cell receptor beta chains drawn from one sample of a study of blood T cell repertoires in COVID-19. The method was immunoSEQ multiplex PCR; TCRdb's version includes in-frame clones alone and lacks a portion of them. The sample contains roughly 410,000 clones, roughly 90% of which appear only once. What was sequenced was peripheral blood. All receptors come from a woman between 40 and 50 years old with COVID-19, enrolled during active disease. Both conserved end residues are part of each CDR3. The D gene is left open where the match is weak.

d_call j_call v_call cdr3_aa cdr3_nt
. TRBJ1-5 TRBV30 CAWSVKSDQPQHF TGTGCCTGGAGTGTAAAGTCAGATCAGCCCCAGCATTTT
TRBD1 TRBJ1-2 TRBV7-2 CASSLDRGLYGYTF TGTGCCAGCAGTCTTGACAGGGGGCTCTATGGCTACACCTTC
. TRBJ2-7 TRBV27 CASSLGPPYEQYF TGTGCCAGCAGTTTGGGCCCTCCCTACGAGCAGTACTTC
. TRBJ2-2 TRBV6-6 CASSRDSRYNTGELFF TGTGCCAGCAGTAGAGACAGTCGATACAACACCGGGGAGCTGTTTTTT
TRBD2 TRBJ2-3 TRBV19 CASRSGGGSDTQYF TGTGCCAGTAGGAGCGGGGGGGGATCAGATACGCAGTATTTT
TRBD1 TRBJ2-2 TRBV6-5 CASRDRVGTGELFF TGTGCCAGCAGGGACAGGGTCGGCACCGGGGAGCTGTTTTTT
. TRBJ2-5 TRBV11-2 CASSHLTGTTQETQYF TGTGCCAGCAGCCACCTGACAGGTACTACTCAAGAGACCCAGTACTTC
. TRBJ2-1 TRBV4-2 CASSLDRGSYNEQFF TGTGCCAGCAGCCTAGACCGGGGCTCCTACAATGAGCAGTTCTTC
TRBD2 TRBJ2-6 TRBV7-3 CASSLPSGGDAGANVLTF TGTGCCAGCAGCCTGCCTAGCGGGGGGGATGCTGGGGCCAACGTCCTGACTTTC
TRBD2 TRBJ2-3 TRBV29-1 CSVAKWTSGSLEDTQYF TGCAGCGTCGCAAAGTGGACTAGCGGTTCATTAGAAGATACGCAGTATTTT
TRBD1 TRBJ1-4 TRBV14 CASSPANRGVEKLFF TGTGCCAGCAGCCCAGCGAACAGGGGGGTAGAAAAACTGTTTTTT